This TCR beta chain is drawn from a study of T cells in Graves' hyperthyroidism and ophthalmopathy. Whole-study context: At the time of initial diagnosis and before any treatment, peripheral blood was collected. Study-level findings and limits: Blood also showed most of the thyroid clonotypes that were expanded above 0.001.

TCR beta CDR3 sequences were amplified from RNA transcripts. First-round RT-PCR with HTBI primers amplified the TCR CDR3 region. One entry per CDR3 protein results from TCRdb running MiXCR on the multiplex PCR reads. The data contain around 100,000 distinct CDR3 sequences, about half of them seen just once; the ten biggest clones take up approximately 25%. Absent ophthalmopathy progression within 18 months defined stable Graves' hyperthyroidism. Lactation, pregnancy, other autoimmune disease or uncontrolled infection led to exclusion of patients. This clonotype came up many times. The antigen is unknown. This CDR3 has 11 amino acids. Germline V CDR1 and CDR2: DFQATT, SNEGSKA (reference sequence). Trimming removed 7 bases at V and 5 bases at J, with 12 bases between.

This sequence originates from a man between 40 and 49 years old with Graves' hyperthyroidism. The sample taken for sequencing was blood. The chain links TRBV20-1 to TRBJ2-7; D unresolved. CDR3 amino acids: CSEKGKDEQYF. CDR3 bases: TGCAGTGAGAAGGGTAAAGACGAGCAGTACTTC.